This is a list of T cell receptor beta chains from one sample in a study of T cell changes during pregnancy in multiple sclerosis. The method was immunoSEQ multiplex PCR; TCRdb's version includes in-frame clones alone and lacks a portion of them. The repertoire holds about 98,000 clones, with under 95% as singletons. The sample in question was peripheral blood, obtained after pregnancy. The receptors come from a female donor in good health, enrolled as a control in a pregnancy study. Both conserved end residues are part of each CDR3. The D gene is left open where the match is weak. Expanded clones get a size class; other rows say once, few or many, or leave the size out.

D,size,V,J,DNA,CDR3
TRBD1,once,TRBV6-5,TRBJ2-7,TGTGCCAGCAGCCAAACGGCTCACAGGGGGGAGCAGTACTTC,CASSQTAHRGEQYF
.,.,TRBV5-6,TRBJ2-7,TGTGCCAGCAGCCCGCGCAGGGCTAGCTACGAGCAGTACTTC,CASSPRRASYEQYF
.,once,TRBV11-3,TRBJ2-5,TGTGCCAGCAGCTCCCGACAGGACCAAGAGACCCAGTACTTC,CASSSRQDQETQYF
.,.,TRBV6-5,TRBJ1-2,TGTGCCAGCAGTCCAGGGTATGGCTACACCTTC,CASSPGYGYTF
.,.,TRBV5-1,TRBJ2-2,TGCGCCAGCAGCTTTAACCCGGGATACACCGGGGAGCTGTTTTTT,CASSFNPGYTGELFF
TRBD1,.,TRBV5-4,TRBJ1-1,TGTGCCAGCAGCCACAGGGGAAAGGGGAACACTGAAGCTTTCTTT,CASSHRGKGNTEAFF
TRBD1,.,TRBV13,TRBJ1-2,TGTGCCAGCAGCTCCCAGACAGGGTGGTCCTATGGCTACACCTTC,CASSSQTGWSYGYTF
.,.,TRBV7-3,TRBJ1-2,TGTGCCAGCAGCCCCTACCAAAACTATGGCTACACCTTC,CASSPYQNYGYTF
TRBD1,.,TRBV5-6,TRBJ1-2,TGTGCCAGCAGCTGGACAGGTAGAAGCGGCTACACCTTC,CASSWTGRSGYTF
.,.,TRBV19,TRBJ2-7,TGTGCCAGTAGTCTCACCGGGATAAGCTCCTACGAGCAGTACTTC,CASSLTGISSYEQYF
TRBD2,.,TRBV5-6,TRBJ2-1,TGTGCCAGCAGCTTGGTCCCTAGCGGTTACAATGAGCAGTTCTTC,CASSLVPSGYNEQFF
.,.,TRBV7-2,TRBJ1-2,TGTGCCAGCAGCTTAGGGGGGGCTAACTATGGCTACACCTTC,CASSLGGANYGYTF
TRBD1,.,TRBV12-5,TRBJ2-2,TGTGCTAGTGGCCTGCCCTTCCCGGGACTCAACAGGGGGCTCACCGGGGAGCTGTTTTTT,CASGLPFPGLNRGLTGELFF
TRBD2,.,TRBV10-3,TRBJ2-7,TGTGCCATCAGTCCGACTAGCGGGTACGAGCAGTACTTC,CAISPTSGYEQYF
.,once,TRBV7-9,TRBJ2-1,TGTGCCAGCAGCGCGAGAAATGAGCAGTTCTTC,CASSARNEQFF
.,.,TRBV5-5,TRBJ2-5,TGTGCCAGCAGCAATGACTACTTTGGAGAGACCCAGTACTTC,CASSNDYFGETQYF
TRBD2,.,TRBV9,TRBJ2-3,TGTGCCAGCAGCGTGGGTCGGGGGGGCATAAATACGCAGTATTTT,CASSVGRGGINTQYF
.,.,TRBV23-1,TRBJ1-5,TGCGCCAGCAGTCGGCGCCAGGTCGGCGACAATCAGCCCCAGCATTTT,CASSRRQVGDNQPQHF
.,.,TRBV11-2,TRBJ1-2,TGTGCCAGCAGCTTGGGAGCCGCGGGTAACTATGGCTACACCTTC,CASSLGAAGNYGYTF
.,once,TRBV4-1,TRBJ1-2,TGCGCCAGCAGCCAAGTTAGGCCAGGGGCGATCTATGGCTACACCTTC,CASSQVRPGAIYGYTF
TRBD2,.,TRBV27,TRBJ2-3,TGTGCCAGCAGTCCGACTAGCGGGGACACAGATACGCAGTATTTT,CASSPTSGDTDTQYF
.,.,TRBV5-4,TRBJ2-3,TGTGCCAGCAGCGCAACTAGCACAGATACGCAGTATTTT,CASSATSTDTQYF
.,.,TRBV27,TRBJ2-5,TGTGCCAGCAGTTACCCCTCTAGTTCCCAAGAGACCCAGTACTTC,CASSYPSSSQETQYF